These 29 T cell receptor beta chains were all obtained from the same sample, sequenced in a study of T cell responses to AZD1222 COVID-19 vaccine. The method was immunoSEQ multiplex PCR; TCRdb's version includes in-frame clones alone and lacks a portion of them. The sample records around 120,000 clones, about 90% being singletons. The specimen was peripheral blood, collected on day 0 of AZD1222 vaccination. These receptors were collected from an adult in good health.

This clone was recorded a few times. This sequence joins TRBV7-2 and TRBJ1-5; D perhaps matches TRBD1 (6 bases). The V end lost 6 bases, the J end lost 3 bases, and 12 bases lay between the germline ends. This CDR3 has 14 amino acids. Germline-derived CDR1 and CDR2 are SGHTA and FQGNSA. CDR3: CASSRRDNNQPQHF. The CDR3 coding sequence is TGTGCCAGCAGTCGCCGGGACAACAATCAGCCCCAGCATTTT.

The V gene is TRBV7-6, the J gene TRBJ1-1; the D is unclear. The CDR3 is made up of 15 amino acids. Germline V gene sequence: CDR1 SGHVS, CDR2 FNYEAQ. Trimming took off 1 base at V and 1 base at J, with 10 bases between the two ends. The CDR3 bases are TGTGCCAGCAGCTTAGGAGCCAGACAGAACACTGAAGCTTTCTTT. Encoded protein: CASSLGARQNTEAFF.

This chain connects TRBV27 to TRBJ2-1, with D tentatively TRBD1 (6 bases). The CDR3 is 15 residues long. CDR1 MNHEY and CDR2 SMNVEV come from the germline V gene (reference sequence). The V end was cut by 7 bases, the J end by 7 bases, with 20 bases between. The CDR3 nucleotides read TGTGCCAGCACTCAGGGGAGTAGGGGGACAAATGAGCAGTTCTTC. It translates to CASTQGSRGTNEQFF.

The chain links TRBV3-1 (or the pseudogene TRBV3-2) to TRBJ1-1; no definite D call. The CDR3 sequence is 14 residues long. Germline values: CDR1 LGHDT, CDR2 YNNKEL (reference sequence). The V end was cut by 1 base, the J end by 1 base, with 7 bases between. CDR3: CASSQVEGNTEAFF. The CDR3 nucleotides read TGTGCCAGCAGCCAAGTGGAGGGGAACACTGAAGCTTTCTTT.

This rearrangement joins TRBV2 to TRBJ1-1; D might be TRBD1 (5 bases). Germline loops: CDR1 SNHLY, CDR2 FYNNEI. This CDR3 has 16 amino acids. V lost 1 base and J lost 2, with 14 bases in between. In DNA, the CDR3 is TGTGCCAGCAGTGAAGGGGGACCCGGGATCAACACTGAAGCTTTCTTT. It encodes CASSEGGPGINTEAFF.

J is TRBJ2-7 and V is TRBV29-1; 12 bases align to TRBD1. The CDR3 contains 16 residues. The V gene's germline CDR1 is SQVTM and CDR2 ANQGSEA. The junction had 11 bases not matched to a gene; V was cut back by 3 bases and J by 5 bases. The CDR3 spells CSVEGTGGRGPNEQYF. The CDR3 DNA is TGCAGCGTTGAGGGGACAGGGGGCCGAGGACCGAACGAGCAGTACTTC.

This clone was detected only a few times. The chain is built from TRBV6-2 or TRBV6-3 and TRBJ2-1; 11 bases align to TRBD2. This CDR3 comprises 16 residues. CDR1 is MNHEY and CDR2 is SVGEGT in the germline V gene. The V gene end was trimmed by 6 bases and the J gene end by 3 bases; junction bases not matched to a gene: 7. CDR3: CASSVLAGDYYNEQFF. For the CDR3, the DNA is TGTGCCAGCAGCGTACTAGCGGGAGATTACTACAATGAGCAGTTCTTC.

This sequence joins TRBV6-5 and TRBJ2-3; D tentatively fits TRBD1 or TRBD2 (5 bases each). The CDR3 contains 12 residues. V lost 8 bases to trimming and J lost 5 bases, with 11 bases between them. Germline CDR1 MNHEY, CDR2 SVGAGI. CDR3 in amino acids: CASGTRIDTQYF. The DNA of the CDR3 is TGTGCCAGCGGGACCCGAATAGATACGCAGTATTTT.

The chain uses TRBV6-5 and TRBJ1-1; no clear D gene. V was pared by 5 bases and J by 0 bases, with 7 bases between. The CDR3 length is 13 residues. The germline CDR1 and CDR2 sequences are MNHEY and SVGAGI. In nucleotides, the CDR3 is TGTGCCAGCAGTACGGGAGTGAACACTGAAGCTTTCTTT. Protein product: CASSTGVNTEAFF.

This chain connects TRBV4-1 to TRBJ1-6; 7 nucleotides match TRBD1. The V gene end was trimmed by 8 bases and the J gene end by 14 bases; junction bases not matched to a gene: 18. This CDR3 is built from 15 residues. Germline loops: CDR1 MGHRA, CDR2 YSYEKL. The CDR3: CASRPIGTASQALHF. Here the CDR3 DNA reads TGCGCCAGCCGACCGATCGGGACAGCCTCCCAAGCCCTCCACTTT.

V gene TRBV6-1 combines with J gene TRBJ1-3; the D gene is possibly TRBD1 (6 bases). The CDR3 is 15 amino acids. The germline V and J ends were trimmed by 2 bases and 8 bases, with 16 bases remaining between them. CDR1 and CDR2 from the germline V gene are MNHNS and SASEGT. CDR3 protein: CASSETGTLFHTIYF. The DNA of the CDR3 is TGTGCCAGCAGTGAAACAGGGACCCTGTTCCACACCATATATTTT.

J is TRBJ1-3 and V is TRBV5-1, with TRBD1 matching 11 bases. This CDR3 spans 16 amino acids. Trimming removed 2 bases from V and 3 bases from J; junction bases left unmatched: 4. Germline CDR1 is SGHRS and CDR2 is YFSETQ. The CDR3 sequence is CASSFRTGGDGNTIYF. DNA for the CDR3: TGCGCCAGCAGCTTCCGGACAGGGGGCGATGGAAACACCATATATTTT.

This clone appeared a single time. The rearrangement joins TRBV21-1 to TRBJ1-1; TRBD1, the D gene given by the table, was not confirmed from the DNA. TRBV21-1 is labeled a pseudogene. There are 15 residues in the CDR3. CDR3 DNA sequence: TGTGCCAGCAGCTTTACAGGGCGGCTGAACACTGAAGCTTTCTTT. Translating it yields CASSFTGRLNTEAFF.

In nucleotides, the CDR3 is TGCGCCAGCAGCTTGAGTTTGGGACGGATCCTAGTGAACACCGGGGAGCTGTTTTTT. This sequence encodes CASSLSLGRILVNTGELFF. The chain joins TRBV5-1 to TRBJ2-2, with D tentatively TRBD1 or TRBD2 (5 bases each). The CDR3 covers 19 residues. CDR1 is SGHRS, CDR2 YFSETQ, per germline. V dropped 1 base and J dropped 1 base, with 20 bases sitting between them.

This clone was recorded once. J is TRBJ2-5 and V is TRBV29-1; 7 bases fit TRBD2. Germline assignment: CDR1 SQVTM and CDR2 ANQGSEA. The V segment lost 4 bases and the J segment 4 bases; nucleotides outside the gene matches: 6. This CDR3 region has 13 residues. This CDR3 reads CSVVGGPGETQYF. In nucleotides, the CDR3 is TGCAGCGTTGTGGGAGGGCCGGGAGAGACCCAGTACTTC.

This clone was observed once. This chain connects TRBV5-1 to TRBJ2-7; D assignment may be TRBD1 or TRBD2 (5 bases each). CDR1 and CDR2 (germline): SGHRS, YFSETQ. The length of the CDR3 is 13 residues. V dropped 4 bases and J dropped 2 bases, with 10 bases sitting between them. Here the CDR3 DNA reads TGCGCCAGCAGCCCGGGGACCGCCTACGAGCAGTACTTC. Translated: CASSPGTAYEQYF.

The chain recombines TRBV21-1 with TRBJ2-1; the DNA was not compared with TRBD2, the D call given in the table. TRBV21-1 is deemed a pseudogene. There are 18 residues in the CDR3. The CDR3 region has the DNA TGTGCCAGCACCGGGAGATCGATGGAAACGAGCTCCTACAATGAGCAGTTCTTC. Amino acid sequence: CASTGRSMETSSYNEQFF.

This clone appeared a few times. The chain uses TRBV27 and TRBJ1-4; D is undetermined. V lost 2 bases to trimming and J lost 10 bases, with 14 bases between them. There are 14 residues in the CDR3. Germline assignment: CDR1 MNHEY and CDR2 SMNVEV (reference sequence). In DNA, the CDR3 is TGTGCCAGCAGTTTAAACAGAAAAGACGGAAAACTGTTTTTT. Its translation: CASSLNRKDGKLFF.

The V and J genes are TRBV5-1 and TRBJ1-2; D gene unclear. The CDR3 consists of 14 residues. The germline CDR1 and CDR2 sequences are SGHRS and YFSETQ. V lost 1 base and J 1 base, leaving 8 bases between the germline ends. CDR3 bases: TGCGCCAGCAGCTTGACAGAAATTAACTATGGCTACACCTTC. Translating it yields CASSLTEINYGYTF.

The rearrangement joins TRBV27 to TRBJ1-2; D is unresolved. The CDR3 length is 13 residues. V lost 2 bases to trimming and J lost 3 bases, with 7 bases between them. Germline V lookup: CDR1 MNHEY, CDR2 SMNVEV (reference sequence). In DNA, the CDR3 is TGTGCCAGCAGTTTACGAGGAGACTATGGCTACACCTTC. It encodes CASSLRGDYGYTF.

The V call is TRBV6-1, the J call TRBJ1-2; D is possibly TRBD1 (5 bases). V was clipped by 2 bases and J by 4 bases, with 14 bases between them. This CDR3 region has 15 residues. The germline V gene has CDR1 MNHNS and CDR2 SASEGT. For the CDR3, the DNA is TGTGCCAGCAGTGAATGGGCTGGGCAGGGCTATGGCTACACCTTC. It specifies CASSEWAGQGYGYTF.

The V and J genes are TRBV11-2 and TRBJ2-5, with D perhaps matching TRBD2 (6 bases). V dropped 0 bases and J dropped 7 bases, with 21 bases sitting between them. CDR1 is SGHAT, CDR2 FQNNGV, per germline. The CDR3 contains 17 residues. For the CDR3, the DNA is TGTGCCAGCAGCTTAGATGGGCAGGGAGGAATCAGAGGGACCCAGTACTTC. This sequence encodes CASSLDGQGGIRGTQYF.

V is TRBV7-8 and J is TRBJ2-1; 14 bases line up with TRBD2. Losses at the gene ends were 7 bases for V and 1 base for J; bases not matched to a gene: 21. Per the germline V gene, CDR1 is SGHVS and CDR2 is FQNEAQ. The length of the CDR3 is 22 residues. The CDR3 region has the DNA TGTGCCAGCACCTCCCGAACCGGGACTAGCGGGAGAAGATGGTCTTCCTACAATGAGCAGTTCTTC. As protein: CASTSRTGTSGRRWSSYNEQFF.

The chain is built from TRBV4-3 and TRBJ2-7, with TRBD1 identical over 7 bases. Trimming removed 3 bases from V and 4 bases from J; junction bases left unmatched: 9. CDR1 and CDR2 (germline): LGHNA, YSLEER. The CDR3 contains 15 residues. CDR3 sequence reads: CASSHGVQGVYEQYF. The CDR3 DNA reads TGCGCCAGCAGCCACGGGGTTCAGGGGGTATACGAGCAGTACTTC.

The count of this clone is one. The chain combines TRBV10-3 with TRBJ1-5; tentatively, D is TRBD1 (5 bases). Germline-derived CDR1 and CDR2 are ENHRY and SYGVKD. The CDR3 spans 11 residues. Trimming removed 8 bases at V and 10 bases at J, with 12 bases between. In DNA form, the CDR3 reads TGTGCCATCGGGGACGGCTTACCCCAGCATTTT. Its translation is CAIGDGLPQHF.

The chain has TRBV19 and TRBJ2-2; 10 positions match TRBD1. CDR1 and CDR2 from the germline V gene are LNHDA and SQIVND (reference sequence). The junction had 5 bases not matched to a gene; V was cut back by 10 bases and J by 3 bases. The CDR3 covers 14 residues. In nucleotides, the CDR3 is TGTGCCACCTTGGACAGGGGGGACACCGGGGAGCTGTTTTTT. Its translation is CATLDRGDTGELFF.

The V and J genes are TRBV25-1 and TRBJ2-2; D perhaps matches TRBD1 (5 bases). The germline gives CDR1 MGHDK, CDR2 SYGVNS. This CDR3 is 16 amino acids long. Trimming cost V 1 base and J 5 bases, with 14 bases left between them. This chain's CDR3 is CASSESKDIATGELFF. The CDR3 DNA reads TGTGCCAGCAGTGAATCGAAGGACATTGCTACCGGGGAGCTGTTTTTT.

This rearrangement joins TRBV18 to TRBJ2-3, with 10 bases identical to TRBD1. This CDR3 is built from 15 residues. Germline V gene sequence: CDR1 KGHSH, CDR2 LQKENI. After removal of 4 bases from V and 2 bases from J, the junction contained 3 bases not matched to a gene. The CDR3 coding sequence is TGTGCCAGCTCACGACAGGGGGCGAACACAGATACGCAGTATTTT. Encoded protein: CASSRQGANTDTQYF.

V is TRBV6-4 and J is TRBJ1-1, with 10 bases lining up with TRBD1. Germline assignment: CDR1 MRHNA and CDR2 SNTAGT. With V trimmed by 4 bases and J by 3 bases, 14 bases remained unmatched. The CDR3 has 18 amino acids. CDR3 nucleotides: TGTGCCAGCAGTGGGAGTGTTAGACAGGGGGCAACGGACACTGAAGCTTTCTTT. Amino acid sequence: CASSGSVRQGATDTEAFF.